This T cell receptor (beta chain) was profiled in a study of neoadjuvant anti-PD-1 for oral cavity cancer. Points from the study as a whole: Post-treatment tumors with larger preexisting clones showed more shrinkage.

This CDR3 is 13 amino acids long. Germline CDR1 is MGHRA and CDR2 is YSYEKL. V lost 4 bases to trimming and J lost 7 bases, with 13 bases between them. With regard to this clone: Its target is unknown.

This table comes from immunoSEQ multiplex PCR, and its TCRdb copy is limited to in-frame clones, with some not included. Of tens of thousands of clones listed, more than 20% are singletons. Time point reported: after neoadjuvant nivolumab, at surgical resection. Stage II-IVA oral cavity squamous cell carcinoma was new and untreated by systemic or radiation therapy. Cohort: HPV-negative, locally advanced oral cavity squamous cell carcinoma patients. The material sequenced was tumor tissue, taken after nivolumab (anti-PD-1) treatment. The chain links TRBV4-1 to TRBJ1-1; no clear D. This clonotype originated in a person between 35 and 79 years old with oral cavity squamous cell carcinoma. This chain's CDR3 is CASSLIGSNEAFF. The CDR3, as DNA: TGCGCCAGCAGCCTGATTGGTAGTAATGAAGCTTTCTTT.